The clone carrying this TCR beta chain was detected only a few times. Its antigen remains unknown. This may stem from a read error, because a much larger clone lies one nucleotide away. By quantitative 5'-RACE with molecular barcodes, the TCR beta libraries were made. TCRdb reanalysed the 5' RACE reads using MiXCR and keeps one entry per CDR3 protein. The table records more than 95,000 distinct CDR3 sequences, 7.5% to 9% of them present only once. The source of the sample is a study of CD8 T cells in ankylosing spondylitis. Whole-study findings and limits: It appeared that ankylosing spondylitis blood was characterized by a TCR beta motif of fewer than ten highly homologous variants.

Per the germline V gene, CDR1 is SGHTA and CDR2 is FQGNSA. The CDR3 covers 14 residues. The V and J genes are TRBV7-2 and TRBJ1-2; D call uncertain. The sequenced material came from blood, either unsorted or a sorted T cell fraction (not recorded which). This receptor was identified in a male donor with ankylosing spondylitis or in good health (not recorded which). The CDR3 sequence: CASSPDGLDYGHTF. The CDR3 DNA reads TGTGCCAGCAGTCCTGACGGTCTGGACTATGGCCACACCTTC.